The present T cell receptor (beta chain) was sequenced within a study of CD8 T cells in ankylosing spondylitis. Whole-study findings and limits: There were earlier reports of some motif variants in reactive arthritis synovial fluid and blood. Clones that were linked to disease were CD8+ and were relatively rare in peripheral blood. Blood of patients with ankylosing spondylitis appeared to be characterized by a TCR beta motif of about 8 highly homologous variants.

J lost 1 base, V lost 4 bases, and 4 bases had no gene match. CDR1 and CDR2 (germline): SEHNR, FQNEAQ (reference sequence). This CDR3 comprises 15 residues. Quantitative 5'-RACE with molecular barcodes was used to make the TCR beta libraries. TCRdb reprocessed the 5' RACE reads with MiXCR, giving one entry per CDR3 protein. This sample has approximately 400,000 distinct CDR3 sequences, with roughly 18% found just once. A few counts support this clonotype. Its cognate antigen is unknown. The clonotype originates from a male donor with ankylosing spondylitis. The chain couples TRBV7-9 to TRBJ2-5; 9 bases align to TRBD1. Sequencing used blood, either unsorted or a sorted T cell fraction (not recorded which). The CDR3 loop is CASSSRTGAQETQYF. The CDR3 nucleotides are TGTGCCAGCAGCTCGCGGACAGGGGCCCAAGAGACCCAGTACTTC.